The sequence of this T cell receptor (beta chain) was determined in a study of blood T cell repertoires in COVID-19. The wider study: Sources were T cells, B-cell-depleted T cells, or PBMCs; the material itself was cDNA or gDNA.

Per the original data handling: Researchers report that nucleated cell counts were estimated from reference gene primer amplification. Only in-frame clones appear in the TCRdb table, and some are missing; sequencing was by immunoSEQ multiplex PCR. V and J calls and clone size come straight from that table; D and trimming were deduced from the DNA. The table has about 59,000 clones, roughly 87% seen once. The germline CDR1 and CDR2 sequences are SGDLS and YYNGEE. The ends lost 0 bases at V and 4 bases at J; junction bases unmatched: 6. CDR3 length: 15 amino acids. The J gene is TRBJ1-1, the V gene TRBV9, with TRBD1 matching over 7 bases. The sequencing sample was made of peripheral blood. This receptor was identified in a man older than 75 in a cohort sampled during active COVID-19. The CDR3 DNA reads TGTGCCAGCAGCGTAGAGGGAGCAGGGGGCACTGAAGCTTTCTTT. Translated, it gives CASSVEGAGGTEAFF.